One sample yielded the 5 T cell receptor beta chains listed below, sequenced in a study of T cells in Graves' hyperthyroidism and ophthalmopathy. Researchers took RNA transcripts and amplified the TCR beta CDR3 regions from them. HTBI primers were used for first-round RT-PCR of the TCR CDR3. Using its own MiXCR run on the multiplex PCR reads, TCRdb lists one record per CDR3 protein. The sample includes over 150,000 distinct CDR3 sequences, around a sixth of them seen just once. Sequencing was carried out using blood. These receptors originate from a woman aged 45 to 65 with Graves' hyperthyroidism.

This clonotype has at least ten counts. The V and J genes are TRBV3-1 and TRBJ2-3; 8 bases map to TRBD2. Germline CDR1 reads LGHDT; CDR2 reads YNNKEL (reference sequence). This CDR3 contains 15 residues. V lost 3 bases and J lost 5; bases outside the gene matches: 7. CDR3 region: CASSHVREGQDTQYF. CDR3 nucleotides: TGTGCCAGCAGCCACGTCCGGGAGGGCCAAGATACGCAGTATTTT.

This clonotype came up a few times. The CDR3 is CASSLNPLATNEKLFF. CDR3 nucleotide sequence: TGTGCCAGCAGCTTGAACCCGTTGGCAACTAATGAAAAACTGTTTTTT. This chain links TRBV5-5 with TRBJ1-4, with D hard to call. The CDR3 covers 16 residues. Per germline, CDR1 SGHKS and CDR2 YYEKEE (reference sequence). Trimming removed 1 base from V and 0 bases from J, with 10 bases in between.

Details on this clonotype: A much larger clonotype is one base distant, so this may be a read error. This CDR3 reads CTSSLGNTGVANEQFF. As DNA, the CDR3 is TGTACCAGCAGCTTAGGAAACACAGGGGTTGCCAATGAGCAGTTCTTC. The chain carries TRBV7-9 and TRBJ2-1; TRBD1 aligns across 7 bases. The germline V gene encodes CDR1 SEHNR and CDR2 FQNEAQ (reference sequence). There are 16 residues in the CDR3.

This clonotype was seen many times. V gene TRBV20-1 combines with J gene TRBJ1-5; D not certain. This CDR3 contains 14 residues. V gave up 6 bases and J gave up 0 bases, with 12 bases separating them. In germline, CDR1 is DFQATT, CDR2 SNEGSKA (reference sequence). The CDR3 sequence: CSAPPRDSNQPQHF. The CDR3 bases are TGCAGTGCGCCCCCAAGAGATAGCAATCAGCCCCAGCATTTT.

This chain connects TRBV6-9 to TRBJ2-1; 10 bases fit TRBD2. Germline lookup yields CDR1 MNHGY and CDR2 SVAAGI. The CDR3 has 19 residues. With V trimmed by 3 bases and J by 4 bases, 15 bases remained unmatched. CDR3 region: CASSYSNLRTSGNYNEQFF. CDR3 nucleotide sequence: TGTGCCAGCAGTTACTCTAATCTTAGGACTAGCGGCAATTACAATGAGCAGTTCTTC.